The clone carrying this TCR beta chain was seen only a few times. The antigen remains unidentified. At one of its ends the junction is not consistent with the germline gene, which may arise from a read error. This sample was included in a study of response to subunit inactivated influenza vaccine. CDR3 length equals 11 residues. From germline, CDR1 is DFQATT and CDR2 SNEGSKA (reference sequence). The study, taken as a whole, reports: Every seasonal influenza vaccination brings in few new T cells, the authors suggested.

TCRdb called the RT-PCR reads again in MiXCR, with one record for every CDR3 protein. The table has about 500,000 distinct CDR3 sequences, around 7.9% seen once; the top ten hold about an eighth. The input for sequencing was PBMCs from blood, taken 23 months after vaccination. The rearrangement links TRBV20-1 to TRBJ2-1, with D hard to call. The receptor was isolated from a man between 50 and 75 years old who received an inactivated influenza vaccine. The CDR3 here is CSARMRNQQFF. The CDR3 region has the DNA TGCAGTGCTCGCATGCGCAATCAGCAGTTCTTC.